The entry that follows covers one T cell receptor (beta chain) sequence. Which antigen it targets is not known. Per-base quality was not reported, and no clone a single base away is much larger than it. Including cysteine and phenylalanine, the CDR3 has 13 amino acids. Just the 39-base CDR3 DNA is kept, in frame starting at base 1. Trimming takes 3 bases from V and 6 bases from J, and the germline ends sit 12 bases apart. CDR1 and CDR2 are drawn from the germline V gene (reference sequence): DFQATT, SNEGSKA. This sample is drawn from a study of response to subunit inactivated influenza vaccine (dated by TCRdb to the late 2010s). A note on the overall study: Deep quantitative profiling of the T cell receptor repertoire was used in the study to follow responses to a trivalent subunit inactivated influenza vaccine. Study-wide conclusions, independent of this receptor: It was suggested by the authors that each seasonal influenza vaccination may recruit only a limited number of new T cells.

Libraries were prepared through RT-PCR. Sequencing was performed on an Illumina HiSeq 2500. Starting from the raw public reads, TCRdb applied fastp trimming at Q25, assembled clones with MiXCR and retained in-frame beta chains. Each record represents a unique CDR3 protein, reported with the most common genes and DNA among its rows. The sample table contains more than 700,000 distinct CDR3 sequences; only one count was recorded for less than 25% of them. The leading ten clones occupy around 9.6% of the sample. This TCR derives from a man aged 50-59 years who received an inactivated influenza vaccine. Donor details come from another sample of the same person, matched by shared clones. Material: PBMCs from blood, obtained 4 to 6 days after vaccination. This receptor chain uses TRBV20-1 and TRBJ2-1; TRBD2 is possibly the D segment (6 matching bases). The DNA sequence follows: TGCAGTGCTAGTCCTGGAGCGGGCAATGAGCAGTTCTTC. The encoded protein is CSASPGAGNEQFF.